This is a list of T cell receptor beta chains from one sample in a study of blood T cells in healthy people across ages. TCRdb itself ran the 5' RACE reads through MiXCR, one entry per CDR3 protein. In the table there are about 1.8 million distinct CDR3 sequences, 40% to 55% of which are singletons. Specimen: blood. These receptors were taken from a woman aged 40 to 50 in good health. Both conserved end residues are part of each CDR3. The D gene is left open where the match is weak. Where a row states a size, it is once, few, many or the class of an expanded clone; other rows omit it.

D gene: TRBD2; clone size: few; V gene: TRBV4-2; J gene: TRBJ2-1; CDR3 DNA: TGTGCCAGCAGCCAAGATCTCAAGGCGGGGGGGCCGCTGGTTGAGCAGTTCTTC; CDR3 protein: CASSQDLKAGGPLVEQFF
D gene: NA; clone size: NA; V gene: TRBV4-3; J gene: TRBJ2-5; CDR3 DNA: TGCGCCAGCAGCCCGAGGGATTGGGACCAAGAGACCCAGTACTTC; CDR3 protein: CASSPRDWDQETQYF
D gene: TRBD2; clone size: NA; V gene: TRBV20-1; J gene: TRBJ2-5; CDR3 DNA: TGCAGCGCAGGACTAGCGGTGGCGTCCCCACAGACCCAGTACTTC; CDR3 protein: CSAGLAVASPQTQYF
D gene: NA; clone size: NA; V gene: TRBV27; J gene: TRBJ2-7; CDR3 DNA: TGTGCCAGCAGTTTATCGGACAGACCCCGACACTACGAGCAGTACTTC; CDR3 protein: CASSLSDRPRHYEQYF
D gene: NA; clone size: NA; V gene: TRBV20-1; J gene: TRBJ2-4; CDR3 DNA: TGCAGTGCCACCGGTAGCAAAAACATTCGGTACTTC; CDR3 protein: CSATGSKNIRYF
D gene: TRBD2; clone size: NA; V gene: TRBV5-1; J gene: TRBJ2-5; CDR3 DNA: TGCGCCAGCAGCCGTCAACTAGCGGGGGGAGAGACCCAGTACTTC; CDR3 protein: CASSRQLAGGETQYF
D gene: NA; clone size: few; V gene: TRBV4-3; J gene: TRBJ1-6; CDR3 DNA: TGCGCCAGCAGCCAAGTAAACAGGGAGAATTCACCCCTCCACTTT; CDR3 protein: CASSQVNRENSPLHF
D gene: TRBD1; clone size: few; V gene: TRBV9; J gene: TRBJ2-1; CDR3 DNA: TGTGCCAGCAGCGTAATGGGACAGAACAATGAGCAGTTCTTC; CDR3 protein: CASSVMGQNNEQFF
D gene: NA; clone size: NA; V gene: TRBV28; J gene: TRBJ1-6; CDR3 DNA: TGTGCCAGCAGTCTCCTATCGACACGTAATTCACCCCTCCACTTT; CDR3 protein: CASSLLSTRNSPLHF
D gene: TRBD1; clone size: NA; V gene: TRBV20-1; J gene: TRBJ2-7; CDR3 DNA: TGCAGTGTTGAGGACAGGGGGCCGTACGAGCAGTACTTC; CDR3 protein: CSVEDRGPYEQYF
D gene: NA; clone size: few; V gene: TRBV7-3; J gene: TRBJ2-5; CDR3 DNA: TGTGCCAGCAGCCCGGGCTCCCCTTTGGAGACCCAGTACTTC; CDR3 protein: CASSPGSPLETQYF
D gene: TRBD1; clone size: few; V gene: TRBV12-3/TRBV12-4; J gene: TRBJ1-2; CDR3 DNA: TGTGCCAGCAGTTCACCGGGACAGGGGTACTATGGCTACACCTTC; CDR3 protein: CASSSPGQGYYGYTF
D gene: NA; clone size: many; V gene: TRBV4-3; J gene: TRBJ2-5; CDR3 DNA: TGCGCCAGCAGCCAAGGGCGGTACCAAGAGACCCAGTACTTC; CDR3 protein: CASSQGRYQETQYF
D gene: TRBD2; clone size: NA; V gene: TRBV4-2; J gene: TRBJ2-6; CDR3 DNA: TGTGCCAGCAGCCAAGTGGTCGCGGGGGGTCTGAACTCTGGGGCCAACGTCCTGACTTTC; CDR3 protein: CASSQVVAGGLNSGANVLTF
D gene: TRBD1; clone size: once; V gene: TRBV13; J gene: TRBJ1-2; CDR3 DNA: TGTGCCAGCAGCTTCTCGGGACAGGGGTTGGATGGCTACACCTTC; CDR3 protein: CASSFSGQGLDGYTF
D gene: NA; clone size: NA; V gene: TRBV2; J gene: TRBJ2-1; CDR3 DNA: TGTGCCAGCAGTGAAGCCGGGTACGGTGAGCAGTTCTTC; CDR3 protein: CASSEAGYGEQFF
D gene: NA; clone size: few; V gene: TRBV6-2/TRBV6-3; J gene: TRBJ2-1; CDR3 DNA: TGTGCCAGCGGCCGAACATACTACAATGAGCAGTTCTTC; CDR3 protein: CASGRTYYNEQFF
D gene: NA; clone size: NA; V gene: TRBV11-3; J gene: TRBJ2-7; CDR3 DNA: TGTGCCAGCAGCTTAGGATGGGGAGCCGAGCAGTACTTC; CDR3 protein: CASSLGWGAEQYF
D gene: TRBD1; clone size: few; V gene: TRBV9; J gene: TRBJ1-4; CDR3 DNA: TGTGCCAGCAGCCTCCTGGCAGGGGGGGACGGAAAACTGTTTTTT; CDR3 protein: CASSLLAGGDGKLFF
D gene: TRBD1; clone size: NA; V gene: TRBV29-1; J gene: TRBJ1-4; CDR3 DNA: TGCAGCGGCAGGGACAGGGGGGCTGAAAAACTGTTTTTT; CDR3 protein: CSGRDRGAEKLFF
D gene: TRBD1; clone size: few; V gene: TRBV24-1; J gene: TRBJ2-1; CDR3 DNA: TGTGCCACCAGTGACCGACAGGGCCATTACAATGAGCAGTTCTTC; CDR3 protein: CATSDRQGHYNEQFF
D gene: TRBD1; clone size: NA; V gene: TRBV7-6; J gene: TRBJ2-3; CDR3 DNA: TGTGCCAGCAGCTTAGATGGGACAGGGATGCAGTATTTT; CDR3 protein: CASSLDGTGMQYF
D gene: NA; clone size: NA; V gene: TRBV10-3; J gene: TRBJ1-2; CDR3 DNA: TGTGCCATCAGTGAATCTAACTATGGCTACACCTTC; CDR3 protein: CAISESNYGYTF
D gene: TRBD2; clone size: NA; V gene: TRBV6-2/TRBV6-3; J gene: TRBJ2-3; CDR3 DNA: TGTGCCAGCAGTCCCCGGGGGGGGACTTCCCGTCAAGATACGCAGTATTTT; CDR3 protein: CASSPRGGTSRQDTQYF
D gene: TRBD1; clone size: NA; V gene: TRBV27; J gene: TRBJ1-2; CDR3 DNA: TGTGCCAGCAGTCACTGGACAGGGCTTGATGGCTACACCTTC; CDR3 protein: CASSHWTGLDGYTF
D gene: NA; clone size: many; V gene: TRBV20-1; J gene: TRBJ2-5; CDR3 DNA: TGCAGTGCTAGAGGGGGCTTCCAAGAGACCCAGTACTTC; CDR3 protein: CSARGGFQETQYF
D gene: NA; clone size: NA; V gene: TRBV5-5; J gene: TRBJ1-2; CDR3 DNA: TGTGCCAGCAGCTTGTTCCTTCAGGATAACTATGGCTACACCTTC; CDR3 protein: CASSLFLQDNYGYTF
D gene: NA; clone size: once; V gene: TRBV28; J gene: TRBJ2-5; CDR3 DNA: TGTGCCAGCAGTTACGCCCTCTGGGCAGGGGACCAAGAGACCCAGTACTTC; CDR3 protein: CASSYALWAGDQETQYF
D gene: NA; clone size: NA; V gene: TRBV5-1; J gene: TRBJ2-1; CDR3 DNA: TGCGCCAGCAGCTTGAGCGGGCCCAATGAGCAGTTCTTC; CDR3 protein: CASSLSGPNEQFF
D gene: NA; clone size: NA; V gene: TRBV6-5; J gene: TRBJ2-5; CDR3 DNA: TGTGCCAGCAGTTACTGGGGGAGCGAAGAGACCCAGTACTTC; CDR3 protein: CASSYWGSEETQYF
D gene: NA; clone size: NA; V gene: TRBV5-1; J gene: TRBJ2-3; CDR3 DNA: TGCGCCAGCAGCTTGGACAGGGCTGTCACAGATACGCAGTATTTT; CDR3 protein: CASSLDRAVTDTQYF
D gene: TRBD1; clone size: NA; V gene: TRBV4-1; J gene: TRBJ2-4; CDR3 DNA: TGCGCCAGCAGCCCCTTTGAAGTTATCACAGGGGGGAACATTCAGTACTTC; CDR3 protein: CASSPFEVITGGNIQYF
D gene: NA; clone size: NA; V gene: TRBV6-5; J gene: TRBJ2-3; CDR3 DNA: TGTGCCAGCAGCCAAACGGGACTTGTTGATACGCAGTATTTT; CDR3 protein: CASSQTGLVDTQYF
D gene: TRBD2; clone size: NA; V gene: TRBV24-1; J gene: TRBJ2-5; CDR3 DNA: TGTGCCACCAGTGATTTGACTAGCGGCAAAGAGACCCAGTACTTC; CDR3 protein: CATSDLTSGKETQYF
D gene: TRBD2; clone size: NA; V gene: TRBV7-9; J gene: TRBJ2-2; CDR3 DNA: TGTGCCAGCAGCGCCACTAGCGGGGCGTACACCGGGGAGCTGTTTTTT; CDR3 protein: CASSATSGAYTGELFF
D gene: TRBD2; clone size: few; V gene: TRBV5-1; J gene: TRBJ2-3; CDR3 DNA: TGCGCCAGCAGCTTAGTTAGCGGGAGTTCCTATACGCAGTATTTT; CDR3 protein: CASSLVSGSSYTQYF